In this sample, the clone carrying this TCR beta chain turned up a few times. As yet, its antigen is unknown. The investigators amplified TCR beta CDR3 regions from RNA transcripts. HTBI primers were the set used in a first-round RT-PCR of the TCR CDR3. TCRdb fed the multiplex PCR reads into MiXCR, producing one record per CDR3 protein. The table has about 380,000 distinct CDR3 sequences, roughly 15% seen once; the top ten hold about 20%. This CDR3 region has 12 residues. The germline CDR1 and CDR2 sequences are DFQATT and SNEGSKA (reference sequence). V gave up 3 bases and J gave up 5 bases; unmatched junction bases: 2. This sample was taken from a study of T cells in Graves' hyperthyroidism and ophthalmopathy. Study-level information: Prior to any treatment, at the point of initial diagnosis, peripheral blood was collected.

Study-level points and caveats: In validation, the model predicted ophthalmopathy. These predictions came a median roughly 6 months before onset. Most thyroid clonotypes that were expanded above 0.001 also turned up in blood.

Sequenced sample: blood. This TCR derives from a woman aged 30 to 39 with Graves' ophthalmopathy. V usage is TRBV20-1 and J usage is TRBJ2-5, with 8 bases that match TRBD2. The CDR3 bases are TGCAGTGCTAGCGGGGGGGCGGAGACCCAGTACTTC. It yields the protein CSASGGAETQYF.